This TCR beta chain came from a study of blood T cell repertoires in COVID-19. Study-level information: COVID-19 samples collected from the United States, Italy and Spain covered acute and convalescent phases. The analysed material was cDNA or gDNA that came from T cells, B-cell-depleted T cells, or PBMCs.

The germline V gene has CDR1 SGHDN and CDR2 FVKESK. V was clipped by 2 bases and J by 6 bases, with 13 bases between them. The CDR3 runs 15 residues. In the authors' methods: Amplified reference gene primers provided the basis for estimating nucleated cell counts. Clones were read by immunoSEQ multiplex PCR, and TCRdb kept only the in-frame ones, dropping some. V and J calls and clone size are those listed in that table; D and trimming were worked out from the DNA. The sample lists approximately 140,000 clones; 60% to 85% were seen once. This chain uses TRBV14 with TRBJ2-2; TRBD1 might be the D (6 bases). The sequence was collected from a man aged 45 to 65 with acute or convalescent COVID-19. Sample: peripheral blood. This CDR3 is CASSQLQGWAGELFF. CDR3 DNA sequence: TGTGCCAGCAGCCAATTACAGGGATGGGCCGGGGAGCTGTTTTTT.